The next 31 T cell receptor beta chains were all read from a single sample in a study of breast tumors, draining lymph nodes, adjacent tissues. TCRdb passed the multiplex PCR reads through MiXCR, listing each CDR3 protein once. The data contain tens of thousands of distinct CDR3 sequences, 60% to 70% of them singletons. Specimen: tumor-adjacent breast tissue. These receptors were obtained from a female donor with breast cancer. Some clones in this sample may be carry-over from other donors' samples.

The CDR3 nucleotides are TGTGCCAGCAGGGTATACCGGGGGAACACTGAAGCTTTCTTT. It codes for CASRVYRGNTEAFF. The chain uses TRBV6-5 and TRBJ1-1; D is undetermined. The CDR3 has 14 residues. V lost 6 bases and J 1 base, leaving 12 bases between the germline ends. The germline V gene encodes CDR1 MNHEY and CDR2 SVGAGI.

In its sample, this clonotype is medium-sized. V usage is TRBV11-2 and J usage is TRBJ1-2, with D maybe TRBD1 (6 bases). Germline CDR1 is SGHAT and CDR2 is FQNNGV. The CDR3 is 13 amino acids. V was cut by 6 bases and J by 3 bases, with 11 bases left in between. In DNA form, the CDR3 reads TGTGCCAGCAGTACGACAGGATACTATGGCTACACCTTC. This gives the protein CASSTTGYYGYTF.

The chain employs TRBV30 and TRBJ2-5, with a possible D match to TRBD1 (5 bases). The germline V gene encodes CDR1 GTSNPN and CDR2 SVGIG (reference sequence). The CDR3 sequence is 13 residues long. The germline V and J ends were trimmed by 1 base and 6 bases, with 12 bases remaining between them. The CDR3 nucleotides read TGTGCCTGGAGTGGTGGGCCAGGGCAGACCCAGTACTTC. This sequence encodes CAWSGGPGQTQYF.

V usage is TRBV9 and J usage is TRBJ2-1; TRBD2 matches at 8 bases. This CDR3 region has 19 residues. Germline V gives CDR1 SGDLS, CDR2 YYNGEE. V shed 3 bases, J shed 2 bases, and the junction held 16 bases outside the gene matches. The DNA for the CDR3 is TGTGCCAGCAGCGAATGCCCTCTGCCCAGCGGGAGTCCCTACAATGAGCAGTTCTTC. This encodes CASSECPLPSGSPYNEQFF. The full variable domain, in which reference TRBV9 and TRBJ2-1 provide the parts outside the CDR3, is DSGVTQTPKHLITATGQRVTLRCSPRSGDLSVYWYQQSLDQGLQFLIQYYNGEERAKGNILERFSAQQFPDLHSELNLSSLELGDSALYFCASSECPLPSGSPYNEQFFGPGTRLTVL.

This clonotype has at least ten counts. The chain employs TRBV12-3 or TRBV12-4 and TRBJ1-6; 7 positions match TRBD1. J lost 6 bases, V lost 3 bases, and 5 bases had no gene match. The CDR3 spans 15 residues. The CDR3 nucleotides read TGTGCCAGCAGTTTTTTGCAGGGGGGTAATTCACCCCTCCACTTT. The encoded protein is CASSFLQGGNSPLHF.

The chain links TRBV3-1 to TRBJ1-2; tentatively, D is TRBD1 (6 bases). The length of the CDR3 is 14 residues. V was clipped by 1 base and J by 4 bases, with 10 bases between them. From germline, CDR1 is LGHDT and CDR2 YNNKEL (reference sequence). CDR3 coding DNA: TGTGCCAGCAGCCAAGTCGCGACAGGCTATGGCTACACCTTC. This gives the protein CASSQVATGYGYTF.

The chain has TRBV7-2 and TRBJ2-2, with 7 bases that match TRBD2. The CDR3 sequence is 19 residues long. Trimming cost V 4 bases and J 0 bases; bases outside gene matches: 14. Germline lookup yields CDR1 SGHTA and CDR2 FQGNSA. In DNA, the CDR3 is TGTGCCAGCAGCTCCCGACAAGCGGGAAGACTATCGAACACCGGGGAGCTGTTTTTT. This encodes CASSSRQAGRLSNTGELFF.

The CDR3 sequence is CASSALGASGRNTDTQYF. DNA for the CDR3: TGTGCCAGCAGCGCCCTTGGGGCTAGCGGGAGGAACACAGATACGCAGTATTTT. The chain couples TRBV7-2 to TRBJ2-3; 11 bases line up with TRBD2. Germline V CDR1 and CDR2: SGHTA, FQGNSA. V shed 5 bases, J shed 2 bases, and the junction held 12 bases outside the gene matches. The CDR3 sequence is 18 residues long.

By share of the sample, this clonotype is large. V gene TRBV19 combines with J gene TRBJ1-4; perhaps TRBD1 as D (6 bases). In germline, CDR1 is LNHDA, CDR2 SQIVND (reference sequence). CDR3 length: 16 residues. Trimming cost V 3 bases and J 7 bases, with 18 bases left between them. This chain's CDR3 is CASSIGGGQQSEKLFF. The CDR3 DNA reads TGTGCCAGTAGTATCGGAGGGGGTCAACAGAGTGAAAAACTGTTTTTT.

This rearrangement joins TRBV11-2 to TRBJ2-3, with D possibly being TRBD2 (6 bases). The germline V gene has CDR1 SGHAT and CDR2 FQNNGV. Deletions cut 5 bases from V and 9 bases from J, with 18 bases between. This CDR3 has 14 residues. The CDR3 here is CASSTDGRQGTQYF. The DNA for the CDR3 is TGTGCCAGCAGCACGGATGGGAGGCAAGGCACGCAGTATTTT. The entire variable domain, with the rest obtained from reference TRBV11-2 and TRBJ2-3, is as follows: EAGVAQSPRYKIIEKRQSVAFWCNPISGHATLYWYQQILGQGPKLLIQFQNNGVVDDSQLPKDRFSAERLKGVDSTLKIQPAKLEDSAVYLCASSTDGRQGTQYFGPGTRLTVL.

The CDR3 region is CASRPGLAGTQETQYF. For the CDR3, the DNA is TGTGCCAGCAGACCGGGACTAGCGGGAACCCAAGAGACCCAGTACTTC. The rearrangement links TRBV11-3 to TRBJ2-5; TRBD2 agrees at 13 bases. The V and J ends lost 6 bases and 1 base, in that order; junction bases with no gene match: 5. The V gene's germline CDR1 is SGHNT and CDR2 YENEEA. The CDR3 sequence is 16 residues long. Full variable domain (rest looked up from reference TRBV11-3 and TRBJ2-5): EAGVVQSPRYKIIEKKQPVAFWCNPISGHNTLYWYLQNLGQGPELLIRYENEEAVDDSQLPKDRFSAERLKGVDSTLKIQPAELGDSAVYLCASRPGLAGTQETQYFGPGTRLLVL.

This clonotype was seen a handful of times. V is TRBV7-9 and J is TRBJ2-1, with 9 bases aligning to TRBD2. CDR3 size: 15 residues. Germline V gene sequence: CDR1 SEHNR, CDR2 FQNEAQ (reference sequence). J gave up 5 bases and V 3 bases, and 5 bases lay outside the gene matches. CDR3 residues: CASSLVPSGDNEQFF. As DNA, the CDR3 is TGTGCCAGCAGCTTGGTTCCTAGCGGGGACAATGAGCAGTTCTTC.

CDR3 protein: CASSSDDRITDTQYF. In nucleotides, the CDR3 is TGCGCCAGCAGCTCGGACGACAGGATCACAGATACGCAGTATTTT. This chain links TRBV5-1 with TRBJ2-3; weak D call: TRBD1 (6 bases). The CDR3 runs 15 residues. The germline CDR1 and CDR2 sequences are SGHRS and YFSETQ. V lost 3 bases, J lost 2 bases, and 13 bases lay in between.

This chain joins TRBV14 and TRBJ1-6; tentatively, D is TRBD1 (5 bases). V lost 4 bases to trimming and J lost 6 bases, with 16 bases between them. Germline V lookup: CDR1 SGHDN, CDR2 FVKESK. The CDR3 is 16 amino acids. CDR3 nucleotides: TGTGCCAGCAGCCTTGGGGGTGCTTATGGTAATTCACCCCTCCACTTT. This gives the protein CASSLGGAYGNSPLHF. The variable domain in full, with the rest retrieved from reference TRBV14 and TRBJ1-6, is EAGVTQFPSHSVIEKGQTVTLRCDPISGHDNLYWYRRVMGKEIKFLLHFVKESKQDESGMPNNRFLAERTGGTYSTLKVQPAELEDSGVYFCASSLGGAYGNSPLHFGNGTRLTVT.

As for this clonotype: This may be a read error, as it is one base from a much larger clone. The V and J genes are TRBV24-1 and TRBJ2-5, with 7 bases fitting TRBD2. This CDR3 spans 16 amino acids. The germline CDR1 and CDR2 sequences are KGHDR and SFDVKD. The junction had 11 bases not matched to a gene; V was cut back by 4 bases and J by 4 bases. The chain's CDR3 is CATSDRVTGGGETQYF. CDR3 DNA: TGTGCCACCAGTGACCGAGTGACTGGGGGGGGAGAGACCCAGTACTTC.

In its sample, this clonotype was seen a few times. The rearrangement joins TRBV6-5 to TRBJ2-3; 10 bases line up with TRBD1. Trimming at V came to 2 bases and at J to 4 bases, leaving 3 bases not matched to a gene. CDR3 length equals 15 residues. The germline V gene encodes CDR1 MNHEY and CDR2 SVGAGI. DNA for the CDR3: TGTGCCAGCAGTTACGGGACAGGGGTTTCAGATACGCAGTATTTT. Translated: CASSYGTGVSDTQYF.

The V call is TRBV19, the J call TRBJ2-7, with D perhaps TRBD1 (6 bases). Between the trimmed V and J ends, which lost 6 bases and 2 bases, there was a span of 17 bases. Germline assignment: CDR1 LNHDA and CDR2 SQIVND (reference sequence). This CDR3 has 15 amino acids. The CDR3 loop is CASRSTGTTAYEQYF. DNA for the CDR3: TGTGCCAGTAGATCCACCGGGACAACCGCCTACGAGCAGTACTTC.

In its sample, this clonotype ranks as medium-sized. V gene TRBV15 combines with J gene TRBJ2-7; a possible D gene is TRBD2 (7 bases). Trimming cost V 8 bases and J 4 bases, with 15 bases left between them. The CDR3 runs to 13 residues. Germline V lookup: CDR1 LNHNV, CDR2 YYDKDF (reference sequence). DNA for the CDR3: TGTGCCACCTCGACCGGGGGGACATACGAGCAGTACTTC. It is translated as CATSTGGTYEQYF.

This clonotype ranks as medium-sized (0.01 to 0.1%). The chain combines TRBV2 with TRBJ1-2, with 8 bases fitting TRBD1. Trimming removed 7 bases from V and 2 bases from J; junction bases left unmatched: 12. Germline CDR1 reads SNHLY; CDR2 reads FYNNEI. CDR3 length: 16 amino acids. DNA for the CDR3: TGTGCCAGCACCTCCGGGGGCAGGGGGCGCAACTATGGCTACACCTTC. The encoded protein is CASTSGGRGRNYGYTF.

A few counts support this clonotype. This chain joins TRBV6-1 and TRBJ2-7; D is uncertain. In germline, CDR1 is MNHNS, CDR2 SASEGT. V gave up 2 bases and J gave up 3 bases, with 5 bases separating them. The CDR3 extends over 12 amino acids. The CDR3 is CASSEPGYEQYF. The DNA for the CDR3 is TGTGCCAGCAGTGAACCAGGCTACGAGCAGTACTTC.

The chain has TRBV9 and TRBJ2-3; D unclear. Germline values: CDR1 SGDLS, CDR2 YYNGEE. Between the trimmed V and J ends, which lost 4 bases and 9 bases, there was a span of 9 bases. This CDR3 has 11 residues. The CDR3 region is CASSRAGTQYF. As DNA, the CDR3 is TGTGCCAGCAGCCGAGCAGGCACGCAGTATTTT.

The chain combines TRBV20-1 with TRBJ1-5, with 10 bases identical to TRBD1. This CDR3 is 16 amino acids long. The V gene's germline CDR1 is DFQATT and CDR2 SNEGSKA (reference sequence). The junction had 9 bases not matched to a gene; V was cut back by 1 base and J by 6 bases. The CDR3 DNA is TGCAGTGCTAGAGTGGAAGGAGGACAGGGGGTTCAGCCCCAGCATTTT. It yields the protein CSARVEGGQGVQPQHF.

This chain connects TRBV7-8 to TRBJ2-3; the D gene is possibly TRBD1 (6 bases). Trimming took off 4 bases at V and 2 bases at J, with 19 bases between the two ends. The CDR3 is 17 residues long. The V gene's germline CDR1 is SGHVS and CDR2 FQNEAQ. CDR3 nucleotides: TGTGCCAGCAGCTATTACTCCGGACAGTCCTACACAGATACGCAGTATTTT. Protein sequence: CASSYYSGQSYTDTQYF.

The genes are TRBV11-2 and TRBJ2-5; 12 nucleotides match TRBD2. V was pared by 2 bases and J by 4 bases, with 5 bases of the junction left unmatched. The CDR3 contains 16 residues. The germline CDR1 and CDR2 sequences are SGHAT and FQNNGV. The CDR3, as DNA: TGTGCCAGCAGCTTAAGACTAGCGGGAGTTTTAGAGACCCAGTACTTC. Translating gives CASSLRLAGVLETQYF. Complete variable domain (other parts from reference TRBV11-2 and TRBJ2-5): EAGVAQSPRYKIIEKRQSVAFWCNPISGHATLYWYQQILGQGPKLLIQFQNNGVVDDSQLPKDRFSAERLKGVDSTLKIQPAKLEDSAVYLCASSLRLAGVLETQYFGPGTRLLVL.

This clonotype was picked up one time. This chain links TRBV6-5 with TRBJ1-6; 7 nucleotides agree with TRBD1. CDR3 length: 14 residues. CDR1 and CDR2 from the germline V gene are MNHEY and SVGAGI. Trimming took 6 bases from V and 4 from J; bases not matched to a gene: 3. CDR3 coding DNA: TGTGCCAGCAGGACAGGGTTATATAATTCACCCCTCCACTTT. Residues: CASRTGLYNSPLHF.

Points on this clonotype: One end of the junction does not line up with germline, which may come from a read error. V and J are TRBV5-1 and TRBJ2-3; 7 positions match TRBD2. Germline loops: CDR1 SGHRS, CDR2 YFSETQ. This CDR3 region has 15 residues. The chain's CDR3 is CAGSSTSARADTQYF. The CDR3 DNA reads as TGCGCCGGCAGCTCAACTAGCGCTAGGGCAGATACGCAGTATTTT.

The table lists this clonotype with many counts. The V call is TRBV6-5, the J call TRBJ2-7, with a possible D match to TRBD2 (7 bases). The length of the CDR3 is 13 residues. CDR1 MNHEY and CDR2 SVGAGI come from the germline V gene. V shed 6 bases and J shed 5 bases, with 14 bases lying between them. CDR3 nucleotide sequence: TGTGCCAGCAGCGAGTCGGGGGGCCACGAGCAGTACTTC. Translated, it gives CASSESGGHEQYF.

This clonotype is classed as medium-sized. The V gene is TRBV18, the J gene TRBJ1-2; tentatively, D is TRBD1 (5 bases). Per the germline V gene, CDR1 is KGHSH and CDR2 is LQKENI. V was shortened by 2 bases and J by 5 bases, with 12 bases between the two germline ends. This CDR3 has 14 residues. The CDR3 DNA reads TGTGCCAGCTCACCAGGGACGGTTCCTTATGGCTACACCTTC. This translates into CASSPGTVPYGYTF.

The rearrangement joins TRBV20-1 to TRBJ2-7, with 10 bases matching TRBD2. Germline lookup yields CDR1 DFQATT and CDR2 SNEGSKA (reference sequence). The CDR3 has 13 amino acids. V lost 5 bases, J lost 1 base, and 2 bases stayed unmatched. The CDR3 sequence is CSALAGDSYEQYF. The CDR3 bases are TGCAGTGCTCTAGCGGGAGATTCCTACGAGCAGTACTTC.

This clonotype was counted many times. The chain links TRBV6-1 to TRBJ1-2; possibly TRBD1 for D (5 bases). Trimming left V 2 bases short and J 14 bases short, with 12 bases between. CDR1 is MNHNS, CDR2 SASEGT, per germline. This CDR3 is built from 11 residues. Written as DNA, the CDR3 is TGTGCCAGCAGTGAAATTCAGGGTGAGACCTTC. This codes for CASSEIQGETF.

This clonotype came up many times. The chain joins TRBV5-8 to TRBJ2-7; D not resolved. From germline, CDR1 is SGHTS and CDR2 YDEGEE. This CDR3 is built from 12 residues. Trimming stripped 0 bases from V and 3 bases from J, with 4 bases between. CDR3 nucleotide sequence: TGTGCCAGCAGCTTGGATCACTACGAGCAGTACTTC. Protein: CASSLDHYEQYF.